The present TCR beta chain was sequenced within a study of shared clonotypes between healthy human individuals. Produced via immunoSEQ multiplex PCR; TCRdb's table is partial and in-frame only. The sample comprises under 2.5 million clones, 85% to 95% of which are singletons, and 0.37% rests with the top ten. Germline trimming cut 6 bases from V and 2 bases from J; bases unmatched to any gene: 7. The CDR3 length is 15 residues. Germline CDR1 MDHEN, CDR2 SYDVKM. Findings and limits, study-wide: It was the non-shared clonotypes that had lower generation probabilities than clonotypes shared by all four donors.

Comment on this clone: The antigen is unknown.

This clonotype originated in a man aged 18 to 30 in good health. Some clones in this sample may be carry-over from other donors' samples. Sequencing used naive CD4+ T cells from PBMCs. The subset: CD45RA+ positively selected. The V and J genes are TRBV28 and TRBJ2-3, with TRBD2 matching 8 bases. The CDR3 coding sequence is TGTGCCAGCAGGACTTTAGCGGGGAACACAGATACGCAGTATTTT. This gives the protein CASRTLAGNTDTQYF.